Below are 30 T cell receptor beta chains sequenced from a single sample in a study of regulatory T cells in long-lasting Graves disease. As to time point: newly diagnosed GD, antithyroid drugs for less than 3 months. Scientists built the TCR library using RNA that was extracted from PBMCs. CDR3 regions were amplified by Arm-PCR using iRepertoire HTBI primers to build TCR beta libraries. Using its own MiXCR run on the multiplex PCR reads, TCRdb lists one record per CDR3 protein. Of approximately 270,000 distinct CDR3 sequences detected, about 17% appear once; the ten largest clones hold approximately 15%. The data also belong to a second study, concerning T cells in Graves' hyperthyroidism and ophthalmopathy.

The sequences come from peripheral blood mononuclear cells (PBMCs), collected at new diagnosis, from a patient treated with antithyroid drugs. The receptors originated from a woman in her 30s with Graves disease.

This clonotype was detected ten times or more. The junction differs from germline at one of its ends, possibly a read error. The chain recombines TRBV5-1 with TRBJ1-1; D remains ambiguous. This CDR3 has 13 residues. Germline V gene lookup returns CDR1 SGHRS and CDR2 YFSETQ. The CDR3 loop is CASSFMKNTEAFF. The CDR3 coding sequence is TGTGCCAGCAGCTTTATGAAGAACACTGAAGCTTTCTTT. The complete variable domain, with remaining parts taken from reference TRBV5-1 and TRBJ1-1, reads KAGVTQTPRYLIKTRGQQVTLSCSPISGHRSVSWYQQTPGQGLQFLFEYFSETQRNKGNFPGRFSGRQFSNSRSEMNVSTLELGDSALYLCASSFMKNTEAFFGQGTRLTVV.

The genes are TRBV20-1 and TRBJ2-7, with a weak D call TRBD2 (7 bases). V was shortened by 2 bases and J by 0 bases, with 17 bases between the two germline ends. The CDR3 extends over 16 amino acids. Germline loops: CDR1 DFQATT, CDR2 SNEGSKA (reference sequence). The CDR3 nucleotides are TGCAGTGCTAGATTGGGGGGGGGGGGCCACTCCTACGAGCAGTACTTC. It specifies CSARLGGGGHSYEQYF.

This clonotype was detected many times. J is TRBJ2-3 and V is TRBV29-1; 7 nucleotides align to TRBD1. The J segment lost 5 bases and the V segment lost 3 bases, leaving 5 bases of the junction unmatched. The CDR3 contains 13 residues. The germline V gene encodes CDR1 SQVTM and CDR2 ANQGSEA. The CDR3 DNA reads TGCAGCGTTGATGGTAGGGGGCAAGATACGCAGTATTTT. Its translation: CSVDGRGQDTQYF.

V is TRBV7-2 and J is TRBJ2-5; D is ambiguous. Germline V lookup: CDR1 SGHTA, CDR2 FQGNSA. The V end lost 1 base, the J end lost 1 base, and 7 bases lay between the germline ends. The CDR3 has 14 amino acids. CDR3 region: CASSLGNLQETQYF. DNA for the CDR3: TGTGCCAGCAGCTTAGGGAACCTCCAAGAGACCCAGTACTTC.

This clonotype was picked up many times. The chain combines TRBV7-2 with TRBJ2-7, with TRBD2 matching over 8 bases. The CDR3 covers 13 residues. Germline CDR1 SGHTA, CDR2 FQGNSA. V was pared by 5 bases and J by 7 bases, with 7 bases of the junction left unmatched. The CDR3 nucleotides read TGTGCCAGCAGCCCTCGGACTAGCAGAGAGCAGTACTTC. Residues: CASSPRTSREQYF.

The chain links TRBV3-1 to TRBJ2-3; no reliable D call. Germline assignment: CDR1 LGHDT and CDR2 YNNKEL (reference sequence). This CDR3 region has 14 residues. V lost 0 bases, J lost 2 bases, and 6 bases lay in between. The CDR3 protein is CASSQDASTDTQYF. CDR3 sequence (DNA): TGTGCCAGCAGCCAAGACGCCTCCACAGATACGCAGTATTTT.

This clonotype occurred many times. J is TRBJ2-7 and V is TRBV3-1; D is unresolved. The CDR3 sequence is 15 residues long. Trimming stripped 3 bases from V and 3 bases from J, with 15 bases between. Germline V gene data show CDR1 as LGHDT and CDR2 as YNNKEL (reference sequence). The CDR3 loop reads CASSHKFRGVYEQYF. As DNA, the CDR3 is TGTGCCAGCAGCCACAAGTTTCGCGGCGTCTACGAGCAGTACTTC.

This clonotype was found many times. This chain uses TRBV20-1 with TRBJ2-1; TRBD2 might be the D (6 bases). This CDR3 is built from 15 residues. V dropped 6 bases and J dropped 2 bases, with 17 bases sitting between them. Germline lookup yields CDR1 DFQATT and CDR2 SNEGSKA (reference sequence). CDR3 sequence reads: CSAERLAAAYNEQFF. DNA for the CDR3: TGCAGTGCCGAGAGATTAGCGGCCGCCTACAATGAGCAGTTCTTC.

This clonotype was recorded at least ten times. The chain carries TRBV7-9 and TRBJ2-7, with D tentatively TRBD2 (5 bases). The V gene lost 3 bases and the J gene lost 2 bases, with 8 bases spanning the gap. The length of the CDR3 is 13 residues. Germline V gene lookup returns CDR1 SEHNR and CDR2 FQNEAQ (reference sequence). The CDR3 DNA sequence: TGTGCCAGCAGCTTCAACGGGGCCTACGAGCAGTACTTC. Its protein product is CASSFNGAYEQYF.

J is TRBJ2-3 and V is TRBV18, with a tentative D call TRBD2 (5 bases). From germline, CDR1 is KGHSH and CDR2 LQKENI. With 2 bases removed from V and 6 bases from J, the gap between germline ends came to 18 bases. This CDR3 comprises 16 residues. In nucleotides, the CDR3 is TGTGCCAGCTCACCAATGGCTATGGGTTTAGCGGATACGCAGTATTTT. Its translation is CASSPMAMGLADTQYF.

This clonotype was recorded many times. This chain uses TRBV20-1 with TRBJ1-1; no definite D call. In germline, CDR1 is DFQATT, CDR2 SNEGSKA (reference sequence). Trimming shortened V by 3 bases and J by 5 bases, and 13 bases separated the two germline ends. The CDR3 totals 13 residues. Here the CDR3 reads CSASLAPGTEAFF. CDR3 DNA: TGCAGTGCTAGCCTTGCCCCAGGAACTGAAGCTTTCTTT.

The chain carries TRBV4-1 and TRBJ1-5, with D tentatively TRBD1 (5 bases). V was clipped by 0 bases and J by 4 bases, with 10 bases between them. The CDR3 loop spans 15 amino acids. CDR1 is MGHRA and CDR2 is YSYEKL in the germline V gene. The CDR3: CASSQEGTLNQPQHF. The CDR3 DNA sequence: TGCGCCAGCAGCCAAGAGGGGACCCTTAATCAGCCCCAGCATTTT.

This clonotype came up many times. J is TRBJ2-7 and V is TRBV27; D ambiguous. Per the germline V gene, CDR1 is MNHEY and CDR2 is SMNVEV (reference sequence). CDR3 length equals 14 residues. V was cut by 4 bases and J by 2 bases, with 12 bases left in between. The CDR3 DNA follows: TGTGCCAGCAGTTCAAGAACGGGCGCCTACGAGCAGTACTTC. This translates into CASSSRTGAYEQYF.

This clonotype was picked up many times. The chain joins TRBV28 to TRBJ1-2, with 10 positions matching TRBD1. CDR1 and CDR2 (germline): MDHEN, SYDVKM. V trimming: 5 bases; J trimming: 6 bases; junction bases outside the gene matches: 9. The length of the CDR3 is 15 residues. The CDR3 bases are TGTGCCAGCAGTGCTATGGGACAGGGGACGGATGGCTACACCTTC. Its protein product is CASSAMGQGTDGYTF.

This clonotype was seen ten or more times. Compared with germline, one end of the junction differs, possibly owing to a read error. This sequence joins TRBV12-3 or TRBV12-4 and TRBJ2-1; D may be TRBD1 or TRBD2 (5 bases each). The CDR3 is made up of 11 amino acids. The CDR3: CASSFRGDLVF. The CDR3 DNA is TGTGCCAGCAGTTTCCGTGGGGACCTGGTCTTC.

V is TRBV20-1 and J is TRBJ1-4, with D possibly TRBD1 on 5 matching bases. This CDR3 has 14 residues. V lost 4 bases and J 4 bases, leaving 13 bases between the germline ends. Germline V CDR1 and CDR2: DFQATT, SNEGSKA (reference sequence). This CDR3 is CSAKSGTDNEKLFF. For the CDR3, the DNA is TGCAGTGCTAAATCGGGGACGGATAATGAAAAACTGTTTTTT.

This clonotype was counted at least ten times. The chain employs TRBV11-3 and TRBJ2-3; 10 nucleotides agree with TRBD2. This CDR3 has 15 residues. Germline trimming cut 1 base from V and 5 bases from J; bases unmatched to any gene: 3. Germline lookup yields CDR1 SGHNT and CDR2 YENEEA. As DNA, the CDR3 is TGTGCCAGCAGCTTAGGCACTAGCGGGAAAGATACGCAGTATTTT. The encoded protein is CASSLGTSGKDTQYF.

This clonotype was detected many times. The chain has TRBV19 and TRBJ2-1, with TRBD1 matching over 7 bases. The CDR3 runs 16 residues. Germline V gives CDR1 LNHDA, CDR2 SQIVND (reference sequence). V gave up 1 base and J gave up 1 base; unmatched junction bases: 4. The CDR3: CASSIGTGWSYNEQFF. For the CDR3, the DNA is TGTGCCAGTAGTATAGGGACAGGTTGGTCCTACAATGAGCAGTTCTTC.

This clonotype was seen ten or more times. J is TRBJ1-1 and V is TRBV10-2; D not resolved. The V and J ends lost 4 bases and 5 bases respectively, with 11 bases between them. The germline gives CDR1 WSHSY, CDR2 SAAADI. The CDR3 runs 13 residues. CDR3 sequence reads: CASSGDKGTEAFF. The DNA for the CDR3 is TGCGCCAGCAGTGGAGATAAAGGGACTGAAGCTTTCTTT.

By its share, this clonotype is medium-sized. J is TRBJ2-1 and V is TRBV5-1; D is perhaps TRBD2 (7 bases). Germline CDR1 is SGHRS and CDR2 is YFSETQ. The CDR3 covers 14 residues. V gave up 4 bases and J gave up 7 bases, with 15 bases separating them. CDR3 sequence reads: CASSPGGGRNEQFF. In DNA, the CDR3 is TGCGCCAGCAGCCCCGGCGGGGGCCGAAATGAGCAGTTCTTC. The full variable domain, completed using reference TRBV5-1 and TRBJ2-1, is KAGVTQTPRYLIKTRGQQVTLSCSPISGHRSVSWYQQTPGQGLQFLFEYFSETQRNKGNFPGRFSGRQFSNSRSEMNVSTLELGDSALYLCASSPGGGRNEQFFGPGTRLTVL.

As concerns this clonotype: Just one base apart from a much larger clone, this may be a read error. The gene calls are TRBV10-3 and TRBJ1-1, with D hard to call. The germline gives CDR1 ENHRY, CDR2 SYGVKD. The CDR3 has 13 residues. V gave up 6 bases and J gave up 7 bases, with 15 bases separating them. CDR3 loop: CAISQSGTFEAFF. Written as DNA, the CDR3 is TGTGCCATCAGCCAATCGGGTACCTTTGAAGCTTTCTTT.

This clonotype occurred many times. The chain combines TRBV5-8 with TRBJ1-5; tentatively, D is TRBD1 (6 bases). V was shortened by 4 bases and J by 2 bases, with 13 bases between the two germline ends. In germline, CDR1 is SGHTS, CDR2 YDEGEE. The CDR3 consists of 15 residues. DNA of the CDR3: TGTGCCAGCAGCACAACAGGGAACCGCAATCAGCCCCAGCATTTT. This codes for CASSTTGNRNQPQHF.

This clonotype was recorded at least ten times. This chain joins TRBV19 and TRBJ2-1; D uncertain. Germline V gene data show CDR1 as LNHDA and CDR2 as SQIVND (reference sequence). The CDR3 contains 15 residues. Trimming shortened V by 5 bases and J by 0 bases, and 11 bases separated the two germline ends. The CDR3 DNA is TGTGCCAGTAGTCCCTTGGACCTCTCCTACAATGAGCAGTTCTTC. Encoded protein: CASSPLDLSYNEQFF. Drawing the rest from reference TRBV19 and TRBJ2-1, the complete variable domain is DGGITQSPKYLFRKEGQNVTLSCEQNLNHDAMYWYRQDPGQGLRLIYYSQIVNDFQKGDIAEGYSVSREKKESFPLTVTSAQKNPTAFYLCASSPLDLSYNEQFFGPGTRLTVL.

The chain couples TRBV4-1 to TRBJ2-7, with 8 bases matching TRBD2. Germline CDR1 MGHRA, CDR2 YSYEKL. With 5 bases clipped from V and 0 bases from J, the junction kept 6 bases outside the gene matches. The CDR3 has 15 amino acids. CDR3 loop: CASSGTGTSSYEQYF. The CDR3 DNA follows: TGCGCCAGCAGCGGTACCGGGACTAGCTCCTACGAGCAGTACTTC.

This clonotype came up many times. This rearrangement joins TRBV12-3 or TRBV12-4 to TRBJ2-1; TRBD2 matches 13 bases. CDR3 size: 14 residues. V was clipped by 6 bases and J by 7 bases; unmatched bases: 3. The CDR3, as DNA: TGTGCCAGCAGCGGACTAGCGGGGGATAATGAGCAGTTCTTC. Translated: CASSGLAGDNEQFF.

This clonotype was recorded many times. The rearrangement joins TRBV18 to TRBJ2-1; 7 positions agree with TRBD2. Germline V gene lookup returns CDR1 KGHSH and CDR2 LQKENI. V was pared by 4 bases and J by 0 bases, with 9 bases of the junction left unmatched. This CDR3 comprises 17 residues. The CDR3 here is CASSRNGGGTSYNEQFF. The CDR3 DNA is TGTGCCAGCTCACGTAACGGGGGAGGGACCTCCTACAATGAGCAGTTCTTC.

A note on this clonotype: This may be a read error, as it is one base from a much larger clone. The gene calls are TRBV19 and TRBJ1-6, with a possible D match to TRBD1 (6 bases). Trimming shortened V by 4 bases and J by 15 bases, and 25 bases separated the two germline ends. Per germline, CDR1 LNHDA and CDR2 SQIVND (reference sequence). The CDR3 contains 16 residues. The CDR3 DNA reads as TGTGCCAGTAGTACCGCGGACAGCGGCCGAGGGGGACACCTCCACTTT. It specifies CASSTADSGRGGHLHF.

The sample holds a few counts of this clonotype. The CDR3 DNA follows: TGTGCCAGCAGCCAAGATCTTCTGGGGGGTAATTCACCCCTCCACTTT. It translates to CASSQDLLGGNSPLHF. The rearrangement uses TRBV14 and TRBJ1-6; D perhaps matches TRBD1 (5 bases). V was pared by 0 bases and J by 6 bases, with 12 bases between. Germline CDR1 SGHDN, CDR2 FVKESK. The CDR3 sequence is 16 residues long.

The sample holds many counts of this clonotype. V gene TRBV5-5 combines with J gene TRBJ1-1; D remains ambiguous. CDR3 length equals 12 residues. The V gene's germline CDR1 is SGHKS and CDR2 YYEKEE (reference sequence). Trimming left V 2 bases short and J 5 bases short, with 7 bases between. The CDR3 coding sequence is TGTGCCAGCAGCTTAGCTCAGACTGAAGCTTTCTTT. Encoded protein: CASSLAQTEAFF.

The chain joins TRBV5-4 to TRBJ2-5, with 9 bases fitting TRBD2. CDR3 length equals 16 residues. The V gene's germline CDR1 is SGHNT and CDR2 YYREEE (reference sequence). V was pared by 0 bases and J by 2 bases, with 5 bases of the junction left unmatched. The CDR3 bases are TGTGCCAGCAGCTTGGTGGCTAGCGGGGCGCAAGAGACCCAGTACTTC. It is translated as CASSLVASGAQETQYF.